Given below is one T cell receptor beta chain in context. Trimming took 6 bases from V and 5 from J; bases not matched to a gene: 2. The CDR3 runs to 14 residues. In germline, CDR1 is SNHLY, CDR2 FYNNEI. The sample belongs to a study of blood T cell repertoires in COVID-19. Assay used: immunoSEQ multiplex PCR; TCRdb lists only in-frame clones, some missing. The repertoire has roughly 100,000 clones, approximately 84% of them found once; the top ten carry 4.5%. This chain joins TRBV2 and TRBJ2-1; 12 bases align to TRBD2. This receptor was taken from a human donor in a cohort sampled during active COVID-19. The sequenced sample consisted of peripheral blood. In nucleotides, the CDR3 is TGTGCCAGCAGGGGACTAGCGGGCAACAATGAGCAGTTCTTC. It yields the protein CASRGLAGNNEQFF.